The rows below give T cell receptor beta chains drawn from one sample of a study of Graves' ophthalmopathy and Graves' hyperthyroidism. TCRdb analysed the multiplex PCR reads with MiXCR anew, one entry per CDR3 protein. The repertoire has around 470,000 distinct CDR3 sequences, approximately 15% of them found once; the top ten carry about 9.4%. Sequenced: blood. These TCRs come from a woman under 40 with Graves' ophthalmopathy. Each CDR3 is given without its conserved first and last residue. Each record gives: V gene, CDR3 protein.

V: TRBV4-1
CDR3: ASSQKWAPKYNQPQH

V: TRBV6-1
CDR3: ASSETGISYEQY

V: TRBV12-5
CDR3: ASGLTGAPNQPQH

V: TRBV28
CDR3: ASSFGGRLMNTEAF

V: TRBV11-2
CDR3: ASSLSVGFQETQY

V: TRBV6-2/TRBV6-3
CDR3: ASSLPWQGINTGELF

V: TRBV20-1
CDR3: SASSFSTGIVESEQY

V: TRBV19
CDR3: ASSIPSTGRQY

V: TRBV12-3/TRBV12-4
CDR3: ASSLGQKLYNSPLH

V: TRBV11-1
CDR3: ASSLKLAPTGDYGYT

V: TRBV30
CDR3: AWGKWEAF

V: TRBV30
CDR3: AWSVNEYEQY

V: TRBV7-9
CDR3: ASSLGGFPNQPQH

V: TRBV12-3/TRBV12-4
CDR3: ASSLGGLRPGEQY

V: TRBV12-3/TRBV12-4
CDR3: ASSYGQGGNSPLH

V: TRBV10-3
CDR3: AISPRGEGSPLH

V: TRBV7-3
CDR3: ASVLAGDEQY

V: TRBV12-3/TRBV12-4
CDR3: ASSLAQVFEQF

V: TRBV2
CDR3: ASSAGGGYGETQY

V: TRBV6-5
CDR3: ASSYSAWGEYEQY

V: TRBV6-1
CDR3: ASSEGGAVQPQH

V: TRBV5-6
CDR3: ASSSVASGTRNTGELF

V: TRBV2
CDR3: ASSELQGAFSSGANVLT

V: TRBV5-6
CDR3: ASSLNPPGNTEAF

V: TRBV3-1
CDR3: ASSHRASGSGEQY

V: TRBV12-3/TRBV12-4
CDR3: ASSSPENTGELF

V: TRBV12-3/TRBV12-4
CDR3: ASSFVIIWNYGYT

V: TRBV12-3/TRBV12-4
CDR3: ASSQKTGHTGELF

V: TRBV27
CDR3: ASSFRDGSYGYT

V: TRBV11-2
CDR3: ASSLGLRGQETQY

V: TRBV20-1
CDR3: SATTSGSYYEQY

V: TRBV19
CDR3: ASSPTGVRPLH

V: TRBV6-1
CDR3: ATAMKDYGYT

V: TRBV2
CDR3: ASRETGGSNQPQH

V: TRBV11-3
CDR3: ASSHRDRGTGANVLT

V: TRBV5-1
CDR3: ASSLRQRNIKY

V: TRBV3-1
CDR3: ASSQEDRFSLQGYGYT

V: TRBV20-1
CDR3: SARGTSYEQY

V: TRBV11-1
CDR3: ASRSRTGERTKETQY

V: TRBV27
CDR3: ASIQRGTGGSWNTEAF

V: TRBV5-1
CDR3: ASSPDRANYT

V: TRBV29-1
CDR3: SVDRDHEQY